A selection of T cell receptor beta chains follows, all from one sample in a study of T-cell reconstitution after alpha-beta-depleted transplantation in children. TCRdb analysed the PCR reads with MiXCR anew, one entry per CDR3 protein. The sample holds some 140,000 distinct CDR3 sequences, about 9.6% seen once. The source material was PBMCs, mostly from graft donor cells, sampled 180 days after TCRalphabeta/CD19-depleted stem cell transplant. These receptor sequences come from a girl in the first two years of life who had a stem cell transplant for combined immunodeficiency, so the T cells may come from the graft donor. Each CDR3 is given with its conserved first and last residue. The D gene is left open where the match is weak. Part of the rows lack a size; the others show once, few, many or a class for expanded clones.

v_call	d_call	clone_size	j_call	cdr3_aa	cdr3_nt
TRBV20-1	-	-	TRBJ1-1	CSARPPGVAEAFF	TGCAGTGCTAGACCCCCTGGGGTCGCTGAAGCTTTCTTT
TRBV6-6	-	few	TRBJ2-2	CASSYSGTGELFF	TGTGCCAGCAGTTACTCAGGGACCGGGGAGCTGTTTTTT
TRBV7-8	TRBD1	many	TRBJ2-5	CASSLGGTGSKQETQYF	TGTGCCAGCAGCTTAGGAGGGACAGGGAGCAAACAAGAGACCCAGTACTTC
TRBV20-1	TRBD2	few	TRBJ2-7	CSARDRRGSYEQYF	TGCAGTGCTAGAGATCGGCGGGGGAGCTACGAGCAGTACTTC
TRBV11-2	TRBD2	few	TRBJ2-3	CASGTSGMVLDTQYF	TGTGCCAGCGGGACTAGCGGAATGGTGTTGGATACGCAGTATTTT
TRBV7-2	-	-	TRBJ1-1	CASSLENTEAFF	TGTGCCAGCAGCTTGGAGAACACTGAAGCTTTCTTT
TRBV7-2	-	-	TRBJ2-7	CASSRTPGPYEQYF	TGTGCCAGCAGCCGAACACCAGGGCCCTACGAGCAGTACTTC
TRBV7-9	TRBD2	few	TRBJ2-7	CASQSGSAYEQYF	TGTGCCAGCCAAAGCGGGAGCGCCTACGAGCAGTACTTC
TRBV20-1	TRBD1	-	TRBJ2-2	CSARIGTANTGELFF	TGCAGTGCTAGAATTGGGACAGCGAACACCGGGGAGCTGTTTTTT
TRBV12-3/TRBV12-4	-	-	TRBJ2-4	CASSSPPAGGSKNIQYF	TGTGCCAGCAGTTCACCCCCCGCAGGGGGGAGCAAAAACATTCAGTACTTC
TRBV12-3/TRBV12-4	-	many	TRBJ1-2	CASRNGPRGYTF	TGTGCCAGCAGAAACGGCCCAAGGGGCTACACCTTC
TRBV5-1	-	-	TRBJ2-7	CASSYHREANYEQYF	TGCGCCAGCAGCTACCACAGGGAGGCAAACTACGAGCAGTACTTC
TRBV5-1	-	few	TRBJ1-5	CASRETTNQPQHF	TGCGCCAGCAGGGAGACCACCAATCAGCCCCAGCATTTT
TRBV5-6	-	many	TRBJ1-5	CASSLARGNQPQHF	TGTGCCAGCAGCTTGGCCAGAGGGAATCAGCCCCAGCATTTT
TRBV20-1	-	few	TRBJ2-1	CSARRVNEQFF	TGCAGTGCTAGACGAGTTAATGAGCAGTTCTTC
TRBV5-5	-	many	TRBJ2-7	CASRQLPGTAGYEQYF	TGTGCCAGCAGGCAACTACCCGGGACAGCGGGCTACGAGCAGTACTTC
TRBV18	-	many	TRBJ2-5	CASRPGGQETQYF	TGTGCCAGCCGACCTGGAGGGCAGGAGACCCAGTACTTC
TRBV12-3/TRBV12-4	-	-	TRBJ1-5	CASSPGTGRSNQPQHF	TGTGCCAGCAGTCCTGGCACAGGGCGTAGCAATCAGCCCCAGCATTTT
TRBV7-2	-	few	TRBJ2-1	CASSLAVGGYNEQFF	TGTGCCAGCAGCTTAGCCGTCGGGGGCTACAATGAGCAGTTCTTC
TRBV6-1	-	-	TRBJ1-2	CASSVGGYGYTF	TGTGCCAGCAGTGTAGGGGGCTATGGCTACACCTTC
TRBV20-1	-	few	TRBJ2-5	CSARDSGVQETQYF	TGCAGTGCTAGAGATTCAGGCGTTCAAGAGACCCAGTACTTC
TRBV5-1	-	few	TRBJ2-3	CASSLVPGSADTQYF	TGCGCCAGCAGCTTGGTACCAGGGTCAGCAGATACGCAGTATTTT
TRBV29-1	TRBD1	many	TRBJ2-6	CSVGQGAKTGANVLTF	TGCAGCGTGGGACAGGGGGCGAAAACTGGGGCCAACGTCCTGACTTTC
TRBV28	-	many	TRBJ1-1	CASSSTHKNTEAFF	TGTGCCAGCAGTTCGACCCACAAGAACACTGAAGCTTTCTTT
TRBV12-3/TRBV12-4	-	few	TRBJ1-3	CASSFGTGNTIYF	TGTGCCAGCAGTTTTGGCACCGGGAACACCATATATTTT
TRBV5-1	TRBD2	few	TRBJ2-1	CASRSSGGGYNEQFF	TGCGCCAGCAGATCGAGCGGGGGTGGGTACAATGAGCAGTTCTTC
TRBV7-3	-	many	TRBJ2-5	CASSIGETQYF	TGTGCCAGCTCGATTGGGGAGACCCAGTACTTC
TRBV7-2	-	-	TRBJ2-1	CASSLQPNEQFF	TGTGCCAGCAGCTTACAGCCCAATGAGCAGTTCTTC
TRBV7-2	TRBD2	many	TRBJ2-3	CASSLALGGGRSTDTQYF	TGTGCCAGCAGCTTAGCGCTGGGGGGGGGTCGTAGCACAGATACGCAGTATTTT
TRBV10-3	-	many	TRBJ1-5	CAISPQGHQPQHF	TGTGCCATCAGCCCGCAGGGGCATCAGCCCCAGCATTTT
TRBV20-1	-	-	TRBJ2-2	CSALRSGELFF	TGCAGTGCCCTCCGCTCAGGGGAGCTGTTTTTT
TRBV12-3/TRBV12-4	TRBD2	many	TRBJ2-2	CASSHRTSGTHTGELFF	TGTGCCAGCAGCCATCGGACTAGCGGGACTCACACCGGGGAGCTGTTTTTT
TRBV7-2	-	many	TRBJ1-5	CASSLDGRFEQPQHF	TGTGCCAGCAGCTTAGATGGGAGATTTGAACAGCCCCAGCATTTT
TRBV6-2/TRBV6-3	-	few	TRBJ1-5	CASSHSGERSNQPQHF	TGTGCCAGCAGTCACTCCGGGGAGAGGAGCAATCAGCCCCAGCATTTT
TRBV20-1	TRBD1	-	TRBJ2-7	CSASRDRSYEQYF	TGCAGTGCTAGCAGGGACAGGTCCTACGAGCAGTACTTC
TRBV7-2	-	few	TRBJ2-5	CASSLDVGRGTGWYF	-
TRBV20-1	-	-	TRBJ2-3	CSARDVEGTDTQYF	TGCAGTGCTAGAGATGTGGAGGGCACAGATACGCAGTATTTT
TRBV28	-	-	TRBJ2-5	CASSFPRTVFQETQYF	TGTGCCAGCAGTTTTCCTCGGACAGTCTTCCAAGAGACCCAGTACTTC
TRBV5-1	-	many	TRBJ2-3	CASSLDRASTDTQYF	TGCGCCAGCAGCTTGGACAGGGCTAGCACAGATACGCAGTATTTT
TRBV10-3	TRBD1	few	TRBJ2-7	CAISEAGTGGEQYF	TGTGCCATCAGTGAGGCCGGGACAGGGGGAGAGCAGTACTTC
TRBV4-3	-	many	TRBJ1-1	CASSQDRGGATEAFF	TGCGCCAGCAGCCAAGATCGTGGAGGGGCCACTGAAGCTTTCTTT
TRBV12-3/TRBV12-4	-	many	TRBJ2-7	CASSPDMGYYEQYF	TGTGCCAGCAGTCCCGACATGGGATACTACGAGCAGTACTTC
TRBV10-3	-	few	TRBJ1-1	CAISESRKGRRANTEAFF	TGTGCCATCAGTGAGTCTAGGAAGGGCAGGCGGGCGAACACTGAAGCTTTCTTT
TRBV28	TRBD1	-	TRBJ1-2	CAGSLMTGIDYGYTF	TGTGCCGGCAGTTTGATGACAGGGATAGACTATGGCTACACCTTC
TRBV12-3/TRBV12-4	-	few	TRBJ1-1	CASSFPGTYVEAFF	TGTGCCAGCAGTTTTCCCGGGACCTATGTCGAAGCTTTCTTT
TRBV3-1	TRBD2	few	TRBJ2-3	CASSHLLSGYTQYF	TGTGCCAGCAGCCACCTCCTTAGCGGGTATACGCAGTATTTT
TRBV19	-	few	TRBJ2-5	CASSIGSVETQYF	TGTGCCAGTAGTATAGGGTCAGTAGAGACCCAGTACTTC
TRBV12-3/TRBV12-4	-	few	TRBJ2-5	CASSLGLLETQYF	TGTGCCAGCAGTCTCGGACTACTAGAGACCCAGTACTTC
TRBV28	TRBD1	-	TRBJ1-5	CASSRTGDQPQHF	TGTGCCAGCAGTCGGACAGGGGATCAGCCCCAGCATTTT
TRBV4-3	TRBD2	few	TRBJ2-5	CASSQDPPYSGGDSPETQYF	TGCGCCAGCAGCCAAGATCCCCCGTATAGCGGGGGGGACTCCCCAGAGACCCAGTACTTC
TRBV14	TRBD1	-	TRBJ2-2	CASSPVGGGTGELFF	TGTGCCAGCAGCCCTGTAGGGGGCGGCACCGGGGAGCTGTTTTTT
TRBV6-5	TRBD2	-	TRBJ2-3	CASSSTSGSTDTQYF	TGTGCCAGCAGTTCGACTAGCGGTTCTACAGATACGCAGTATTTT
TRBV20-1	TRBD1	-	TRBJ1-1	CSASQGANTEAFF	TGCAGTGCCTCACAGGGGGCCAATACTGAAGCTTTCTTT